This TCR beta chain stems from a study of blood T cell repertoires in COVID-19. Study context: Italy, Spain and the United States were the sources of the convalescent and acute COVID-19 samples. T cells, B-cell-depleted T cells, or PBMCs supplied cDNA or gDNA.

Original processing methods: Amplification from reference gene primers served as the basis for estimated nucleated cell counts. Repertoires were generated with immunoSEQ multiplex PCR, while TCRdb's copy carries only in-frame clones and drops some. The V and J calls and clone size are taken from that table; D and trimming were inferred from the DNA. The profile shows over 250,000 clones, about nine tenths of them singletons. CDR1 is SGHDN and CDR2 is FVKESK in the germline V gene. CDR3 length: 16 residues. With 1 base clipped from V and 6 bases from J, the junction kept 5 bases outside the gene matches.

The rearrangement links TRBV14 to TRBJ2-1; 11 nucleotides agree with TRBD2. This TCR was sampled from a woman in her thirties or forties who had recovered from COVID-19. The material sequenced was peripheral blood. The CDR3 loop reads CASSQALAGGPNEQFF. The CDR3 nucleotides are TGTGCCAGCAGCCAAGCTCTAGCGGGGGGACCCAATGAGCAGTTCTTC.